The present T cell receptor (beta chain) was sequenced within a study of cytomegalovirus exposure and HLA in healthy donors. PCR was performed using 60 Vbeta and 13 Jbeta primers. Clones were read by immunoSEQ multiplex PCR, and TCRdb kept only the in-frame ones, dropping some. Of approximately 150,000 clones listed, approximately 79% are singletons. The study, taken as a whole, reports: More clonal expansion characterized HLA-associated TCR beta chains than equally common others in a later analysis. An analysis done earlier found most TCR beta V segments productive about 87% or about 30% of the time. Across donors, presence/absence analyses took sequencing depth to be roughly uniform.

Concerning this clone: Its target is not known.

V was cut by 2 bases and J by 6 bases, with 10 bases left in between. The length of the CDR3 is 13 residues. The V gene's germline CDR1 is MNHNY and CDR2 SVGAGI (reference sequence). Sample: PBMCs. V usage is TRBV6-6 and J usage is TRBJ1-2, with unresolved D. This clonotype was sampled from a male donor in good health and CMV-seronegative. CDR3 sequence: CASSYGWPNGYTF. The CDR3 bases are TGTGCCAGCAGTTACGGCTGGCCAAATGGCTACACCTTC.